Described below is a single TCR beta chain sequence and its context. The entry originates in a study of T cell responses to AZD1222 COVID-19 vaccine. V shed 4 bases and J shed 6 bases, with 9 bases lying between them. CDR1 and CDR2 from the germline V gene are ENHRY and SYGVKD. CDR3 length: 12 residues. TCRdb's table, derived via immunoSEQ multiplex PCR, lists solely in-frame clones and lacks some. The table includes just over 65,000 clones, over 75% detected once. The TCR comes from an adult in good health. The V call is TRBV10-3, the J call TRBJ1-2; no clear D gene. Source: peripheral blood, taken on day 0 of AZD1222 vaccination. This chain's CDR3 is CAISGGLDGYTF. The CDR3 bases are TGTGCCATCAGTGGGGGTCTCGATGGCTACACCTTC.